This T cell receptor beta chain emerged from a study of blood T cells in healthy people across ages. A sample-barcoded 5' primer and a J-beta primer mix were used in a second PCR of roughly 6 to 11 cycles. TCRdb reprocessed the 5' RACE reads with MiXCR, giving one entry per CDR3 protein. The sample records 1.5 million to 2 million distinct CDR3 sequences, around half being singletons. The sample was blood. The sequence derives from a middle-aged woman in good health.

The CDR3 region is CSVILAGVAKNIQYF. DNA for the CDR3: TGCAGCGTTATTCTAGCGGGGGTAGCCAAAAACATTCAGTACTTC. This rearrangement joins TRBV29-1 to TRBJ2-4; 10 bases line up with TRBD2. Trimming cost V 5 bases and J 0 bases; bases outside gene matches: 4. The CDR3 covers 15 residues. The germline gives CDR1 SQVTM, CDR2 ANQGSEA.